This passage covers 16 T cell receptor beta chains from one sample sequenced in a study of technical replicates of blood from several donors. Some clones are missing from TCRdb's copy, which holds only in-frame ones; the method was immunoSEQ multiplex PCR. In the table there are some 96,000 clones, approximately 94% of which are singletons. The sample consisted of T cells isolated from PBMCs. The receptor source for this set is a human donor in good health.

The chain combines TRBV6-1 with TRBJ1-2; the D is unclear. CDR1 is MNHNS and CDR2 is SASEGT in the germline V gene. The CDR3 loop spans 13 amino acids. Trimming removed 6 bases at V and 0 bases at J, with 8 bases between. CDR3 bases: TGTGCCAGCAGAGAGTTGACTAACTATGGCTACACCTTC. Amino acids: CASRELTNYGYTF.

The rearrangement joins TRBV19 to TRBJ2-4; 7 nucleotides agree with TRBD2. The J segment lost 0 bases and the V segment lost 5 bases, leaving 7 bases of the junction unmatched. The CDR3 is 16 amino acids. In germline, CDR1 is LNHDA, CDR2 SQIVND (reference sequence). The CDR3 loop reads CASSFGLELAKNIQYF. The CDR3 bases are TGTGCCAGTAGTTTCGGACTAGAGTTAGCCAAAAACATTCAGTACTTC.

V and J are TRBV5-5 and TRBJ1-1; 8 bases are shared with TRBD1. Germline trimming cut 4 bases from V and 6 bases from J; bases unmatched to any gene: 8. This CDR3 spans 14 amino acids. Germline V gene lookup returns CDR1 SGHKS and CDR2 YYEKEE (reference sequence). CDR3 loop: CASSTSTGVSEAFF. The CDR3 DNA sequence: TGTGCCAGCAGCACCTCGACAGGGGTCTCTGAAGCTTTCTTT.

J is TRBJ2-3 and V is TRBV7-8; the match to TRBD2 covers 9 bases. The germline gives CDR1 SGHVS, CDR2 FQNEAQ. The trim removed 7 bases at V and 0 bases at J, leaving 8 bases unmatched. This CDR3 is 16 amino acids long. In DNA, the CDR3 is TGTGCCAGCAAATTCCGGGGACTAGCCAGCACAGATACGCAGTATTTT. This translates into CASKFRGLASTDTQYF.

The CDR3 loop is CASSYRDRVNIQYF. The CDR3 coding sequence is TGTGCCAGCAGCTACCGGGACAGGGTAAACATTCAGTACTTC. The chain recombines TRBV5-8 with TRBJ2-4; 9 bases agree with TRBD1. CDR3 size: 14 residues. Germline V gene data show CDR1 as SGHTS and CDR2 as YDEGEE. Trimming at V came to 3 bases and at J to 6 bases, leaving 4 bases not matched to a gene.

V and J are TRBV5-1 and TRBJ1-2, with 8 bases matching TRBD1. With 0 bases clipped from V and 4 bases from J, the junction kept 8 bases outside the gene matches. The CDR3 is made up of 16 amino acids. CDR1 and CDR2 (germline): SGHRS, YFSETQ. The CDR3 spells CASSLEAQGEGYGYTF. The CDR3 DNA is TGCGCCAGCAGCTTGGAGGCACAGGGGGAGGGCTATGGCTACACCTTC.

The chain has TRBV7-8 and TRBJ2-5, with D maybe TRBD2 (5 bases). Germline V gives CDR1 SGHVS, CDR2 FQNEAQ. The CDR3 is 16 residues long. Trimming stripped 4 bases from V and 1 base from J, with 16 bases between. The CDR3 loop is CASSSNLAEAQETQYF. For the CDR3, the DNA is TGTGCCAGCAGCTCCAATCTAGCAGAAGCCCAAGAGACCCAGTACTTC.

This chain joins TRBV18 and TRBJ1-4; TRBD1 matches 9 bases. Per the germline V gene, CDR1 is KGHSH and CDR2 is LQKENI. CDR3 length equals 14 residues. After removal of 2 bases from V and 14 bases from J, the junction contained 9 bases not matched to a gene. DNA for the CDR3: TGTGCCAGCTCACCAGGAGGGGACAGGGAAACTCTGTTTTTT. Translation gives CASSPGGDRETLFF.

Remarks on this clone: An end of the junction does not agree with germline; a read error may underlie this. V usage is TRBV19 and J usage is TRBJ2-2; D possibly matches TRBD1 or TRBD2 (6 bases each). The CDR3 has 16 amino acids. CDR1 and CDR2 (germline): LNHDA, SQIVND (reference sequence). CDR3 in DNA: TGTGCGAGTAGGGGGGTTCATTGGGGGGACACCGGGGAGCTGTTTTTT. Translating it yields CASRGVHWGDTGELFF.

The chain couples TRBV27 to TRBJ1-6; 10 bases fit TRBD1. Trimming at V came to 3 bases and at J to 10 bases, leaving 3 bases not matched to a gene. Looked up from germline, CDR1 is MNHEY and CDR2 is SMNVEV (reference sequence). The CDR3 is 14 residues long. In DNA, the CDR3 is TGTGCCAGCAGTTTCGGACAGGGGGGCTCACCCCTCCACTTT. Its translation is CASSFGQGGSPLHF.

The V and J genes are TRBV7-9 and TRBJ2-1; 10 bases map to TRBD2. CDR1 and CDR2 from the germline V gene are SEHNR and FQNEAQ (reference sequence). Germline trimming cut 5 bases from V and 6 bases from J; bases unmatched to any gene: 7. CDR3 length equals 15 residues. DNA for the CDR3: TGTGCCAGCAGCACAGCGGGAGGGCCGGGCAATGAGCAGTTCTTC. Translated: CASSTAGGPGNEQFF.

CDR3 bases: TGTGCCAGCAGCTTTGCTAGCGGGAGAGAGACCCAGTACTTC. This sequence encodes CASSFASGRETQYF. The chain uses TRBV7-9 and TRBJ2-5; 10 bases are shared with TRBD2. Looked up from germline, CDR1 is SEHNR and CDR2 is FQNEAQ (reference sequence). This CDR3 comprises 14 residues. The V segment lost 3 bases and the J segment 4 bases; nucleotides outside the gene matches: 2.

The rearrangement uses TRBV7-9 and TRBJ2-7; D is unclear. V lost 4 bases to trimming and J lost 3 bases, with 13 bases between them. The length of the CDR3 is 14 residues. Germline CDR1 is SEHNR and CDR2 is FQNEAQ (reference sequence). The CDR3 here is CASSSLEILYEQYF. The CDR3 DNA reads as TGTGCCAGCAGCTCCCTGGAGATCCTCTACGAGCAGTACTTC.

The rearrangement links TRBV4-2 to TRBJ2-7; no firm D call. Germline CDR1 is LGHNA and CDR2 is YNFKEQ. CDR3 size: 14 residues. V was clipped by 2 bases and J by 2 bases, with 10 bases between them. In nucleotides, the CDR3 is TGTGCCAGCAGCCAACTTGGGCCCCCCTACGAGCAGTACTTC. Encoded protein: CASSQLGPPYEQYF.

The chain combines TRBV27 with TRBJ1-2, with 8 nucleotides matching TRBD1. The V and J ends lost 6 bases and 4 bases, in that order; junction bases with no gene match: 13. The CDR3 totals 16 residues. Germline V gives CDR1 MNHEY, CDR2 SMNVEV (reference sequence). The DNA for the CDR3 is TGTGCCAGCAGATGGACAGGGACCGGTTTCCGCTATGGCTACACCTTC. Encoded protein: CASRWTGTGFRYGYTF.

CDR3 in DNA: TGTGCCACCAGCAGAGGAGTCGGGACAGGAGTTCGCAATGAGCAGTTCTTC. It is translated as CATSRGVGTGVRNEQFF. J is TRBJ2-1 and V is TRBV15; 8 bases match TRBD1. Germline trimming cut 1 base from V and 6 bases from J; bases unmatched to any gene: 11. Germline loops: CDR1 LNHNV, CDR2 YYDKDF (reference sequence). The CDR3 is made up of 17 amino acids.